The sequence of this T cell receptor beta chain was determined in a study of shared clonotypes between healthy human individuals. Study-wide background: The cohort comprised a couple of women and a few men. Their ages spanned 18 to 49 years. General observations from the study: Unshared clonotypes carried lower generation probabilities than those common to all four donors.

This clone has a handful of counts. Its antigen is unidentified. The sample has other DNA sequences that encode this CDR3 too. V was clipped by 5 bases and J by 6 bases; unmatched bases: 7. The CDR3 covers 13 residues. The germline V gene encodes CDR1 MNHEY and CDR2 SMNVEV (reference sequence). Data came from immunoSEQ multiplex PCR; TCRdb stores just in-frame clones and leaves some out. The sample consists of hundreds of thousands of clones, less than 80% of them appearing once. The clonotype was recovered from a woman aged 30 to 39 in good health. The rearrangement joins TRBV27 to TRBJ2-7, with TRBD1 matching 7 bases. Specimen: memory CD4+ T cells sorted from blood. As for subset: CD45RA-negative fraction. The CDR3 loop reads CASSRQGIGEQYF. CDR3 nucleotides: TGTGCCAGCAGTCGACAGGGTATTGGCGAGCAGTACTTC.